This T cell receptor beta chain was observed in a study of OX40 agonist ivuxolimab in advanced cancers. Study-wide background: Therapy given before enrollment (anti-PD-1, anti-PD-L1 or anti-CTLA-4) was allowed, and 40% to 50% had some. Three individuals attained partial responses, comprising one hepatocellular carcinoma case and two cutaneous melanoma cases.

The table came from immunoSEQ multiplex PCR; TCRdb's copy has only in-frame clones and leaves some out. The sample includes around 110,000 clones, about nine tenths seen only once; the top ten take about 0.48%. Study-level points and caveats: Averaged across samples, CD8+ T cells carried more expanded clones than CD4+ did.

Points on this clone: Its antigen is unidentified.

The CDR3 has 11 residues. CDR1 WNHNN and CDR2 SYGVQD come from the germline V gene (reference sequence). V was trimmed by 9 bases and J by 6 bases, leaving 10 bases between them. This specimen was CD4+ or CD8+ T cells sorted from blood, taken in a trial of the OX40 agonist ivuxolimab. The clonotype was recovered from an adult with an advanced solid tumor such as melanoma, head and neck, liver or kidney cancer. The chain carries TRBV10-1 and TRBJ2-3, with D perhaps matching TRBD2 (5 bases). The CDR3 is CARRRGDTQYF. In DNA form, the CDR3 reads TGCGCCAGACGGCGCGGGGATACGCAGTATTTT.